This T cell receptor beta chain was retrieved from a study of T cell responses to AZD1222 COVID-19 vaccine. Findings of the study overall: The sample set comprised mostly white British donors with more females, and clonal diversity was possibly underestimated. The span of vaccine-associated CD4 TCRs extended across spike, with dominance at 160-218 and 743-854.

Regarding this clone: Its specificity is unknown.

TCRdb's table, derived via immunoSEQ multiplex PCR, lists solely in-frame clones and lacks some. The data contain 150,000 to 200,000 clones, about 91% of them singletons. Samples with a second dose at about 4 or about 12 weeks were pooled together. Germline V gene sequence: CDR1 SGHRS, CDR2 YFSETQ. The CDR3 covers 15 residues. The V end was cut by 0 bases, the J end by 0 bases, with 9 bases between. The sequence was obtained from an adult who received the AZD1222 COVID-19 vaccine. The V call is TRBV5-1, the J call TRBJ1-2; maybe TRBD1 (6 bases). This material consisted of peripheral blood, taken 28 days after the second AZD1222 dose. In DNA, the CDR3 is TGCGCCAGCAGCTTGGAAGGGGGAGCTAACTATGGCTACACCTTC. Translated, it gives CASSLEGGANYGYTF.